Presented here are 11 T cell receptor beta chains from one specimen sequenced in a study of T cell responses to AZD1222 COVID-19 vaccine. Produced via immunoSEQ multiplex PCR; TCRdb's table is partial and in-frame only. The data contain fewer than 150,000 clones, about 82% of them singletons. This sample comprised peripheral blood, obtained 28 days after the second AZD1222 dose. The receptors originated from an adult who received the AZD1222 COVID-19 vaccine.

J is TRBJ1-2 and V is TRBV2; no definite D call. The CDR3 is 13 amino acids. The germline V gene has CDR1 SNHLY and CDR2 FYNNEI. The V end lost 6 bases, the J end lost 2 bases, and 10 bases lay between the germline ends. The CDR3 loop reads CASRLDGNYGYTF. The CDR3 region has the DNA TGTGCCAGCAGGTTAGACGGAAACTATGGCTACACCTTC.

V gene TRBV6-5 combines with J gene TRBJ2-1; D gene unclear. V was pared by 0 bases and J by 16 bases, with 16 bases between. Looked up from germline, CDR1 is MNHEY and CDR2 is SVGAGI. The CDR3 is made up of 13 amino acids. The CDR3 is CASSYSKKHLLFF. Here the CDR3 DNA reads TGTGCCAGCAGTTACTCGAAGAAACACTTATTATTCTTC.

With regard to this clone: This same CDR3 is encoded by further DNA sequences in the sample. The chain has TRBV11-2 and TRBJ2-7, with D unclear. Germline values: CDR1 SGHAT, CDR2 FQNNGV. This CDR3 has 13 residues. V lost 0 bases to trimming and J lost 4 bases, with 7 bases between them. The CDR3 region has the DNA TGTGCCAGCAGCTTAGATCCCGGTTACGAGCAGTACTTC. Protein product: CASSLDPGYEQYF.

The chain employs TRBV5-4 and TRBJ2-3, with TRBD2 identical over 7 bases. J was trimmed by 0 bases and V by 5 bases; bases with no gene match: 3. Germline assignment: CDR1 SGHNT and CDR2 YYREEE (reference sequence). CDR3 size: 14 residues. The CDR3 region is CASRWGGSTDTQYF. DNA of the CDR3: TGTGCCAGCAGGTGGGGGGGGAGCACAGATACGCAGTATTTT.

The chain links TRBV27 to TRBJ2-7, with unresolved D. This CDR3 contains 12 residues. The germline CDR1 and CDR2 sequences are MNHEY and SMNVEV (reference sequence). V was shortened by 6 bases and J by 0 bases, with 6 bases between the two germline ends. This CDR3 reads CASRGTSYEQYF. As DNA, the CDR3 is TGTGCCAGCAGGGGAACCTCCTACGAGCAGTACTTC.

The V call is TRBV18, the J call TRBJ1-3; no definite D call. Trimming stripped 2 bases from V and 0 bases from J, with 5 bases between. The CDR3 contains 14 residues. Per germline, CDR1 KGHSH and CDR2 LQKENI. In DNA form, the CDR3 reads TGTGCCAGCTCACCATATGGCTCTGGAAACACCATATATTTT. Translation: CASSPYGSGNTIYF.

The J gene is TRBJ1-1, the V gene TRBV27; 7 bases line up with TRBD1. This CDR3 contains 14 residues. Unmatched junction bases numbered 3, after V lost 4 bases and J lost 1 base. Germline CDR1 reads MNHEY; CDR2 reads SMNVEV (reference sequence). CDR3 loop: CASSWTGRNTEAFF. The CDR3 coding sequence is TGTGCCAGCAGTTGGACAGGCCGGAACACTGAAGCTTTCTTT.

V usage is TRBV4-3 and J usage is TRBJ2-5; D remains unclear. Germline V gene sequence: CDR1 LGHNA, CDR2 YSLEER. Deletions cut 0 bases from V and 5 bases from J, with 13 bases between. The CDR3 spans 15 residues. This CDR3 is CASSQDIGPRETQYF. The CDR3, as DNA: TGCGCCAGCAGCCAAGATATAGGCCCCCGGGAGACCCAGTACTTC.

In the case of this clone: One end of the junction fails to match germline, which may point to a read error. Here the CDR3 reads CASTVADRSYNEQFF. The CDR3 DNA is TGTGCCAGCACCGTAGCCGACCGCTCCTACAATGAGCAGTTCTTC. The gene calls are TRBV9 and TRBJ2-1; D remains unclear. The germline gives CDR1 SGDLS, CDR2 YYNGEE. The length of the CDR3 is 15 residues.

The table lists this clone with a count of one. The V and J genes are TRBV27 and TRBJ2-7, with 9 bases matching TRBD1. Per germline, CDR1 MNHEY and CDR2 SMNVEV (reference sequence). The CDR3 runs to 15 residues. Unmatched junction bases numbered 4, after V lost 4 bases and J lost 0 bases. This CDR3 is CASSSGTGSSYEQYF. The CDR3 DNA reads TGTGCCAGCAGTTCAGGGACAGGGAGCTCCTACGAGCAGTACTTC.

This sequence joins TRBV15 and TRBJ2-7, with D possibly TRBD1 on 7 matching bases. Germline lookup yields CDR1 LNHNV and CDR2 YYDKDF (reference sequence). The CDR3 contains 16 residues. Trimming shortened V by 0 bases and J by 8 bases, and 20 bases separated the two germline ends. CDR3 amino acids: CATSRETGATRGQQYF. CDR3 bases: TGTGCCACCAGCAGAGAAACAGGGGCCACTCGGGGGCAGCAGTACTTC.